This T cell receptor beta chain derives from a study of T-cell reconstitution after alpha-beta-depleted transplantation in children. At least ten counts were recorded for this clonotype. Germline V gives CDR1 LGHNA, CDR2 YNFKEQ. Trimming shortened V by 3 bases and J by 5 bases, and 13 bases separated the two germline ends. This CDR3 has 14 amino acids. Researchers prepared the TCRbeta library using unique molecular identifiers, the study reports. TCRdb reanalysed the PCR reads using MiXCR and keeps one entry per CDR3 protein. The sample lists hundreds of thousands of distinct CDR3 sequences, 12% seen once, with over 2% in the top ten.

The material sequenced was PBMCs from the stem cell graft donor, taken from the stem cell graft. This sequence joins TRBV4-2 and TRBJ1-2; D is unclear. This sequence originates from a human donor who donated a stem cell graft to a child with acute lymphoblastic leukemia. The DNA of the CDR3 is TGTGCCAGCAGCCAGAGTGGGCCGACGTATGGCTACACCTTC. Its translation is CASSQSGPTYGYTF.